This T cell receptor beta chain appears in the sequencing data of a study of control samples from healthy donors and cancer patients. Repertoires were generated with immunoSEQ multiplex PCR, while TCRdb's copy carries only in-frame clones and drops some. This table holds 150,000 to 200,000 clones. The V gene end was trimmed by 6 bases and the J gene end by 2 bases; junction bases not matched to a gene: 1. The CDR3 extends over 14 amino acids. Per germline, CDR1 LGHDT and CDR2 YNNKEL (reference sequence). This TCR was recovered from a woman aged 25 to 39 in good health. The specimen sequenced was blood. The chain has TRBV3-1 (or the pseudogene TRBV3-2) and TRBJ2-2; 9 bases match TRBD2. As DNA, the CDR3 is TGTGCCAGCAGGCGGGGGGGCAACACCGGGGAGCTGTTTTTT. Amino acid sequence: CASRRGGNTGELFF.